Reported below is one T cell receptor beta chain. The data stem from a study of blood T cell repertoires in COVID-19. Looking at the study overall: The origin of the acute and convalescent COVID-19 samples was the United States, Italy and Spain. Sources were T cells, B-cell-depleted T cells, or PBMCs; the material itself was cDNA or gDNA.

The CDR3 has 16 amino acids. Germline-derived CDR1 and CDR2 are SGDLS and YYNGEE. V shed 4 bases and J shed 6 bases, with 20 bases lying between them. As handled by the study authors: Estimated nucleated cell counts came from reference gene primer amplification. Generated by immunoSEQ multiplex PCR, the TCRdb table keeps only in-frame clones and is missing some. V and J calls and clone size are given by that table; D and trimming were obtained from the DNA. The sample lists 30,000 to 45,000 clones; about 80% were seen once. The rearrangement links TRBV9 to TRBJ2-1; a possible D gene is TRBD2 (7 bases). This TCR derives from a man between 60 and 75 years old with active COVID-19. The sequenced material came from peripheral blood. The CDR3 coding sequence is TGTGCCAGCAGCCCTTTAGGGGGAGGGATAGCCAATGAGCAGTTCTTC. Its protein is CASSPLGGGIANEQFF.